This is a list of T cell receptor beta chains from one sample in a study of blood T cells in healthy people across ages. Each CDR3 protein is one row after TCRdb ran MiXCR on the 5' RACE reads. This sample has hundreds of thousands of distinct CDR3 sequences; about 30% occur once, and the top ten carry approximately 15%. Material for sequencing was blood. The source is an elderly woman in good health. Both conserved end residues are part of each CDR3. The D gene is left open where the match is weak. Size values are once, few and many counts, or a class for expanded clones, and some rows have none.

V: TRBV4-2; size: many; J: TRBJ2-1; D: NA; CDR3: CASSQLFGQTVYNEQFF; DNA: TGTGCCAGCAGCCAACTGTTTGGACAGACGGTCTACAATGAGCAGTTCTTC
V: TRBV4-1; size: many; J: TRBJ2-1; D: NA; CDR3: CASSIKGGPLSSLRGGNEQFF; DNA: TGCGCCAGCAGTATTAAGGGGGGGCCTCTTTCATCGTTGCGAGGAGGGAATGAGCAGTTCTTC
V: TRBV5-4; size: many; J: TRBJ2-7; D: TRBD1; CDR3: CASSLGDRAPTYEQYF; DNA: TGTGCCAGCAGCTTGGGGGACAGGGCCCCAACCTACGAGCAGTACTTC
V: TRBV11-2; size: many; J: TRBJ2-4; D: NA; CDR3: CASSLAQGNIQYF; DNA: TGTGCCAGCAGCTTAGCGCAGGGAAACATTCAGTACTTC
V: TRBV12-3/TRBV12-4; size: NA; J: TRBJ1-4; D: NA; CDR3: CASSLRGGREKLFF; DNA: TGTGCCAGCAGTTTGCGGGGGGGGAGGGAAAAACTGTTTTTT
V: TRBV28; size: few; J: TRBJ2-7; D: TRBD2; CDR3: CASLESRTRGYEQYF; DNA: TGTGCCAGTCTTGAGTCCCGGACTAGAGGTTACGAGCAGTACTTC
V: TRBV5-1; size: many; J: TRBJ2-6; D: NA; CDR3: CASSPSGGGSGANVLTF; DNA: TGCGCCAGCAGCCCGAGCGGAGGTGGATCTGGGGCCAACGTCCTGACTTTC
V: TRBV6-6; size: NA; J: TRBJ2-1; D: TRBD2; CDR3: CASSCLAGGKNEQFF; DNA: TGTGCCAGCAGTTGTCTAGCGGGGGGGAAGAATGAGCAGTTCTTC
V: TRBV7-8; size: many; J: TRBJ2-7; D: NA; CDR3: CATTGRVSYEQYF; DNA: TGTGCCACAACGGGCAGGGTCTCCTACGAGCAGTACTTC
V: TRBV5-1; size: NA; J: TRBJ2-5; D: NA; CDR3: CASSMTARQETQYF; DNA: TGCGCCAGCAGCATGACAGCGAGACAAGAGACCCAGTACTTC
V: TRBV7-2; size: many; J: TRBJ2-6; D: NA; CDR3: CASSLDSSVGANVLTF; DNA: TGTGCCAGCAGCCTGGACAGTTCGGTTGGGGCCAACGTCCTGACTTTC
V: TRBV27; size: many; J: TRBJ2-5; D: TRBD2; CDR3: CASSLSASGETQYF; DNA: TGTGCCAGCAGTTTATCGGCTAGCGGGGAGACCCAGTACTTC
V: TRBV16; size: few; J: TRBJ1-5; D: NA; CDR3: CASSQSIASNQPQHF; DNA: TGTGCCAGCAGCCAATCGATCGCTAGCAATCAGCCCCAGCATTTT
V: TRBV30; size: NA; J: TRBJ1-5; D: NA; CDR3: CAWSVEGGGNQPQHF; DNA: TGTGCCTGGAGTGTCGAGGGCGGGGGCAATCAGCCCCAGCATTTT
V: TRBV9; size: NA; J: TRBJ2-6; D: NA; CDR3: CASSPKQAPSSGANVPTF; DNA: TGTGCCAGCAGCCCCAAACAGGCTCCGAGCTCGGGGGCCAACGTCCCGACTTTC
V: TRBV6-1; size: few; J: TRBJ1-6; D: TRBD1; CDR3: CASSKTFSGTGNSPLHF; DNA: TGTGCCAGCAGTAAGACCTTTTCCGGGACAGGGAATTCACCCCTCCACTTT
V: TRBV29-1; size: NA; J: TRBJ2-1; D: TRBD2; CDR3: CSVHTSGFNYEQFF; DNA: TGCAGCGTTCATACTAGCGGGTTCAACTATGAGCAGTTCTTC